The rows below give T cell receptor beta chains drawn from one sample of a study of T-cell memory formation after mild COVID-19. From the 5' RACE reads, TCRdb called clonotypes with MiXCR, one entry per CDR3 protein. The sample yields 25,000 or so distinct CDR3 sequences, 6% to 9.5% seen once. Sequences were obtained from PBMCs or a T cell subset sorted from them (not recorded which). The receptors were gathered from an adult woman who had mild COVID-19 (a few samples of this study predate the infection). Cell type and time point are not known. Each CDR3 is given with its conserved first and last residue. The D gene is left open where the match is weak. Some rows have no size entry. The others give once, few or many, or a class for an expanded clone.

v_call	clone_size	d_call	j_call	cdr3_nt	cdr3_aa
TRBV24-1	many	NA	TRBJ1-1	TGTGCCACCAGTGATGGTAGTTTGGGCACTGAAGCTTTCTTT	CATSDGSLGTEAFF
TRBV5-6	many	NA	TRBJ2-2	TGTGCCAGCATCCGTCGCGGGGTCTACACCGGGGAGCTGTTTTTT	CASIRRGVYTGELFF
TRBV5-1	many	NA	TRBJ2-2	TGCGCCAGCAGCTTGGTGTCTCTCCCCGGGGAGCTGTTTTTT	CASSLVSLPGELFF
TRBV6-5	NA	NA	TRBJ1-1	TGTGCCAGCAGCCCCACAGGGTCGACTGAAGCTTTCTTT	CASSPTGSTEAFF
TRBV4-2	many	TRBD2	TRBJ2-1	TGTGCCAGCAGCCAAGATAGAGCCCTAGCGGGAGTGGGGGAGCAGTTCTTC	CASSQDRALAGVGEQFF
TRBV2	many	TRBD1	TRBJ1-2	TGTGCCAGCAGTGAAGCGCCGGGACAGACAGGCTATAACTATGGCTACACCTTC	CASSEAPGQTGYNYGYTF
TRBV24-1	few	TRBD1	TRBJ1-3	TGTGCCACCAGTGATTCAAGGACAGGCCTCTCTGGAAACACCATATATTTT	CATSDSRTGLSGNTIYF
TRBV20-1	NA	NA	TRBJ1-1	TGCAGTGCTCGAAAAAGACAGAACACTGAAGCTTTCTTT	CSARKRQNTEAFF
TRBV19	many	NA	TRBJ2-1	TGTGCCAGTGGTCAAGTAGTGGCAAACAATGAGCAGTTCTTC	CASGQVVANNEQFF
TRBV12-3/TRBV12-4	many	NA	TRBJ2-1	TGTGCCAGCAGTTTAAGGGGGGCGGGTGAGCAGTTCTTC	CASSLRGAGEQFF
TRBV6-6	many	NA	TRBJ2-7	TGTGCCAGCAGCCCCACAGCCTACGAGCAGTACTTC	CASSPTAYEQYF
TRBV6-1	many	NA	TRBJ2-5	TGTGCCAGCAGTGGGGTCTACCTCGTAGGCGGCCAAGAGACCCAGTACTTC	CASSGVYLVGGQETQYF
TRBV20-1	many	TRBD1	TRBJ2-3	TGCAGTGCAGCCCGGGACAGGGGGGCAGATACGCAGTATTTT	CSAARDRGADTQYF
TRBV20-1	many	TRBD2	TRBJ2-1	TGCAGTGCTGAAACGGGGGGGGTATCCTACAATGAGCAGTTCTTC	CSAETGGVSYNEQFF
TRBV14	many	NA	TRBJ2-7	TGTGCCCAAAGACGCAGGACCTACGAGCAGTACTTC	CAQRRRTYEQYF
TRBV5-6	NA	NA	TRBJ2-3	TGTGCCAGCAGCTTTGGGGAAGGGGATACGCAGTATTTT	CASSFGEGDTQYF
TRBV7-7	many	NA	TRBJ2-5	TGTGCTAGCAGCTTTCGAAAGGGCCAGACCCAGTACTTC	CASSFRKGQTQYF
TRBV30	many	NA	TRBJ2-2	TGTGCCTGGAGTGATGCGTCGGGGGACACCGGGGAGCTGTTTTTT	CAWSDASGDTGELFF
TRBV5-1	few	TRBD1	TRBJ2-2	TGCGCCAGCAGCTTAGGACAGGTTCATGATGAGCTGTTTTTT	CASSLGQVHDELFF
TRBV7-2	many	TRBD1	TRBJ1-2	TGTGCCAGCAGCCCCCGTGGACAGGGGAGAGTAGGGGGCTACACCTTC	CASSPRGQGRVGGYTF
TRBV10-3	many	TRBD1	TRBJ2-6	TGTGCCATCAGTGAGTCGCAAGGACAGGGGGCGCCCGGGGCCAACGTCCTGACTTTC	CAISESQGQGAPGANVLTF
TRBV15	many	TRBD2	TRBJ2-1	TGTGCCACCAGCAGAGATAAAGCGGGGGGTGGAAATGAGCAGTTCTTC	CATSRDKAGGGNEQFF
TRBV9	many	NA	TRBJ1-2	TGTGCCAGCGGAGGCCAAACAGGGAGCTACACCTTC	CASGGQTGSYTF
TRBV7-3	NA	NA	TRBJ2-3	TGTGCCAGCAGCTTGGGTTCGGGGGATACGCAGTATTTT	CASSLGSGDTQYF
TRBV3-1	many	NA	TRBJ1-2	TGTGCCAGCAGCCAAGAAAAGGGAGGCTATGGCTACACCTTC	CASSQEKGGYGYTF
TRBV11-2	many	NA	TRBJ1-6	TGTGCCAGCAGCTCCCGCCCCGCTCAGGGATATAATTCACCCCTCCACTTT	CASSSRPAQGYNSPLHF
TRBV27	many	TRBD1	TRBJ1-5	TGTGCCAGCAGGCCCGCATACAGGGGAAAGAATCAGCCCCAGCATTTT	CASRPAYRGKNQPQHF
TRBV2	many	TRBD1	TRBJ2-7	TGTGCCAGCAGGGACCCGGGACAGGGGTTTTCCTACGAGCAGTACTTC	CASRDPGQGFSYEQYF
TRBV15	many	NA	TRBJ1-5	TGTGCCACCAGCCGGATCAATCAGCCCCAGCATTTT	CATSRINQPQHF
TRBV9	many	TRBD2	TRBJ2-7	TGTGCCAGCAGCGCTAGCGGGAACTCCTACGAGCAGTACTTC	CASSASGNSYEQYF
TRBV3-1	many	NA	TRBJ2-3	TGTGCCAGCAGCCAAGGGCACATCCCTAGCACAGATACGCAGTATTTT	CASSQGHIPSTDTQYF
TRBV6-1	few	TRBD1	TRBJ1-3	TGTGCCAGCAGTGGCCCCAACAGGGGAACTGGAAACACCATATATTTT	CASSGPNRGTGNTIYF
TRBV2	NA	NA	TRBJ2-1	TGTGCCAGCAGTGAAGTGGGGGGGCCGGTTGAGCAGTTCTTC	CASSEVGGPVEQFF
TRBV7-2	many	NA	TRBJ1-1	TGTGCCAGCAGTTCCCCAGGGATGCTGGACCACACTGAAGCTTTCTTT	CASSSPGMLDHTEAFF
TRBV24-1	many	NA	TRBJ2-2	TGTGCCACCAGTGACCCCAGGAGGGGGGAGCTGTTTTTT	CATSDPRRGELFF
TRBV10-3	many	NA	TRBJ1-5	TGTGCCATCAGCGGGGGGAGCAATCAGTCCCAGCATTTT	CAISGGSNQSQHF
TRBV10-3	many	TRBD2	TRBJ2-7	TGTGCCATCAGTGAGATAGCTAGCGGGTACGAGCAGTACTTC	CAISEIASGYEQYF
TRBV12-3/TRBV12-4	medium-sized	NA	TRBJ2-1	TGTGCCAGCAGTCCCCACCTGGCCTTCGGGGATGAGCAGTTCTTC	CASSPHLAFGDEQFF